This is a list of T cell receptor beta chains from one sample in a study of CD4 T cells in relation to SARS-CoV-2 and coronaviruses. Their target antigens are unknown. The table came from immunoSEQ multiplex PCR; TCRdb's copy has only in-frame clones and leaves some out. The sample carries some 21,000 clones, about four fifths recorded once. Sequencing used CD4+ T cells from PBMCs, cultured in vitro. The receptors originated from a human donor in good health. CDR3s include the opening cysteine and the closing phenylalanine or tryptophan. The order of the fields is J gene, V gene, D gene, clone size, CDR3 protein, CDR3 DNA. A D gene is named only where the DNA matches it firmly. Size is stated for part of the rows, as once, few or many counts, or as a class when the clone is expanded.

j_gene: TRBJ2-7; v_gene: TRBV6-5; d_gene: .; abundance: .; CDR3aa: CASSRAVGSYEQYF; CDR3nt: TGTGCCAGCAGTCGGGCTGTAGGGTCCTACGAGCAGTACTTC
j_gene: TRBJ1-1; v_gene: TRBV6-2/TRBV6-3; d_gene: .; abundance: few; CDR3aa: CASSKTLRAEAFF; CDR3nt: TGTGCCAGCAGTAAAACCCTCAGGGCTGAAGCTTTCTTT
j_gene: TRBJ2-3; v_gene: TRBV21-1; d_gene: .; abundance: .; CDR3aa: CASSSGQGDTQYF; CDR3nt: TGTGCCAGCAGCTCGGGACAGGGGGATACGCAGTATTTT
j_gene: TRBJ2-1; v_gene: TRBV4-2; d_gene: .; abundance: once; CDR3aa: CASSQNYREPQFF; CDR3nt: TGTGCCAGCAGCCAAAATTACCGGGAGCCGCAGTTCTTC
j_gene: TRBJ1-2; v_gene: TRBV3-1/TRBV3-2; d_gene: TRBD1; abundance: once; CDR3aa: CASSQVGRTGGGYGYTF; CDR3nt: TGTGCCAGCAGCCAAGTAGGGCGGACAGGGGGCGGGTATGGCTACACCTTC
j_gene: TRBJ2-5; v_gene: TRBV9; d_gene: .; abundance: .; CDR3aa: CASSPRGAIQETQYF; CDR3nt: TGTGCCAGCAGCCCCCGGGGGGCAATCCAAGAGACCCAGTACTTC
j_gene: TRBJ2-6; v_gene: TRBV4-3; d_gene: TRBD1; abundance: .; CDR3aa: CASSHLDRAGANVLTF; CDR3nt: TGCGCCAGCAGCCACCTAGACAGGGCTGGGGCCAACGTCCTGACTTTC
j_gene: TRBJ2-3; v_gene: TRBV5-1; d_gene: TRBD2; abundance: .; CDR3aa: CASSLRSGSGDTQYF; CDR3nt: TGCGCCAGCAGCTTACGAAGCGGGAGTGGCGATACGCAGTATTTT
j_gene: TRBJ2-1; v_gene: TRBV9; d_gene: .; abundance: .; CDR3aa: CASSLGLANEQFF; CDR3nt: TGTGCCAGCAGCCTGGGACTGGCCAATGAGCAGTTCTTC
j_gene: TRBJ1-5; v_gene: TRBV5-1; d_gene: .; abundance: .; CDR3aa: CASSLGGPGSNQPQHF; CDR3nt: TGCGCCAGCAGCTTGGGGGGACCAGGGAGCAATCAGCCCCAGCATTTT
j_gene: TRBJ1-1; v_gene: TRBV7-2; d_gene: TRBD1; abundance: .; CDR3aa: CASGRGQGFRAEAFF; CDR3nt: TGTGCCAGCGGCCGGGGACAGGGGTTCAGGGCTGAAGCTTTCTTT
j_gene: TRBJ1-5; v_gene: TRBV24-1; d_gene: .; abundance: .; CDR3aa: CATSDFCDGRSRQPQHF; CDR3nt: TGTGCCACCAGTGATTTTTGCGACGGACGGTCCAGACAGCCCCAGCATTTT
j_gene: TRBJ2-3; v_gene: TRBV12-5; d_gene: .; abundance: .; CDR3aa: CASGLGKSPDTQYF; CDR3nt: TGTGCTAGTGGTTTGGGCAAGAGCCCAGATACGCAGTATTTT
j_gene: TRBJ2-1; v_gene: TRBV10-2; d_gene: TRBD1; abundance: .; CDR3aa: CASTVNRGNEQFF; CDR3nt: TGCGCCAGCACCGTTAACAGGGGGAATGAGCAGTTCTTC
j_gene: TRBJ2-1; v_gene: TRBV5-6; d_gene: .; abundance: .; CDR3aa: CASSRTPEGASEQFF; CDR3nt: TGTGCCAGCAGCCGGACACCCGAGGGTGCGAGTGAGCAGTTCTTC
j_gene: TRBJ1-6; v_gene: TRBV27; d_gene: TRBD1; abundance: .; CDR3aa: CASSSGTGFPGQGSPLHF; CDR3nt: TGTGCCAGCAGTTCCGGGACAGGGTTTCCAGGGCAGGGTTCACCCCTCCACTTT
j_gene: TRBJ2-1; v_gene: TRBV11-3; d_gene: TRBD1; abundance: .; CDR3aa: CASSRRTGDSCSYNEQFF; CDR3nt: TGTGCCAGCAGCAGACGGACAGGGGACTCGTGCTCCTACAATGAGCAGTTCTTC
j_gene: TRBJ1-3; v_gene: TRBV5-1; d_gene: .; abundance: .; CDR3aa: CASSLAGTRNTIYF; CDR3nt: TGCGCCAGCAGCTTGGCTGGGACGAGAAACACCATATATTTT
j_gene: TRBJ2-7; v_gene: TRBV6-5; d_gene: .; abundance: few; CDR3aa: CATAGTATYEQYF; CDR3nt: TGTGCCACGGCCGGGACGGCCACCTACGAGCAGTACTTC
j_gene: TRBJ2-3; v_gene: TRBV19; d_gene: .; abundance: .; CDR3aa: CASSVTDTQYF; CDR3nt: TGTGCCAGTAGTGTCACAGATACGCAGTATTTT
j_gene: TRBJ1-1; v_gene: TRBV7-3; d_gene: TRBD1; abundance: few; CDR3aa: CASSSRQGLRNTEAFF; CDR3nt: TGTGCCAGCAGCTCACGACAGGGGCTGAGGAACACTGAAGCTTTCTTT
j_gene: TRBJ1-1; v_gene: TRBV11-3; d_gene: .; abundance: few; CDR3aa: CASSSLAGTEAFF; CDR3nt: TGTGCCAGCAGCTCCCTGGCGGGCACTGAAGCTTTCTTT
j_gene: TRBJ1-1; v_gene: TRBV6-5; d_gene: .; abundance: .; CDR3aa: CASSYRENAEAFF; CDR3nt: TGTGCCAGCAGTTACAGGGAGAACGCTGAAGCTTTCTTT
j_gene: TRBJ2-5; v_gene: TRBV7-2; d_gene: .; abundance: .; CDR3aa: CASSPHWDMGTQRYF; CDR3nt: TGTGCCAGCAGCCCTCACTGGGACATGGGGACCCAGCGGTACTTC
j_gene: TRBJ2-3; v_gene: TRBV4-2; d_gene: TRBD1; abundance: .; CDR3aa: CASSLGTGGGTDTQYF; CDR3nt: TGTGCCAGCAGCCTCGGGACAGGGGGCGGCACAGATACGCAGTATTTT
j_gene: TRBJ2-2; v_gene: TRBV7-8; d_gene: .; abundance: .; CDR3aa: CASSLREGATGELFF; CDR3nt: TGTGCCAGCAGCCTTAGGGAGGGGGCCACCGGGGAGCTGTTTTTT
j_gene: TRBJ2-3; v_gene: TRBV5-8; d_gene: .; abundance: once; CDR3aa: CASSLSQGSDTQYF; CDR3nt: TGTGCCAGCAGCTTATCACAGGGATCAGATACGCAGTATTTT
j_gene: TRBJ1-4; v_gene: TRBV11-2; d_gene: TRBD1; abundance: .; CDR3aa: CASSRTGAVEKLFF; CDR3nt: TGTGCCAGCAGCCGGACAGGGGCTGTAGAAAAACTGTTTTTT
j_gene: TRBJ2-5; v_gene: TRBV5-4; d_gene: .; abundance: .; CDR3aa: CASSSGVRGGETQYF; CDR3nt: TGTGCCAGCAGCTCCGGCGTTAGGGGCGGGGAGACCCAGTACTTC
j_gene: TRBJ1-1; v_gene: TRBV3-1/TRBV3-2; d_gene: TRBD1; abundance: .; CDR3aa: CASSQDSPGGNTEAFF; CDR3nt: TGTGCCAGCAGCCAAGATTCGCCAGGGGGGAACACTGAAGCTTTCTTT
j_gene: TRBJ1-4; v_gene: TRBV2; d_gene: .; abundance: .; CDR3aa: CASSQLWTDEKLFF; CDR3nt: TGTGCCAGCAGTCAACTCTGGACAGATGAAAAACTGTTTTTT
j_gene: TRBJ1-1; v_gene: TRBV10-3; d_gene: TRBD1; abundance: .; CDR3aa: CAITLDRGAEAFF; CDR3nt: TGTGCCATCACCCTAGACAGGGGCGCTGAAGCTTTCTTT
j_gene: TRBJ1-3; v_gene: TRBV6-5; d_gene: .; abundance: .; CDR3aa: CASRTSSGNTIYF; CDR3nt: TGTGCCAGCAGGACGAGCTCTGGAAACACCATATATTTT
j_gene: TRBJ1-5; v_gene: TRBV11-2; d_gene: TRBD1; abundance: .; CDR3aa: CASTRGQQDQPQHF; CDR3nt: TGTGCCAGCACCCGGGGACAGCAGGATCAGCCCCAGCATTTT
j_gene: TRBJ2-2; v_gene: TRBV6-5; d_gene: .; abundance: .; CDR3aa: CASSGIRASTGELFF; CDR3nt: TGTGCCAGCAGCGGCATCAGGGCGAGCACCGGGGAGCTGTTTTTT
j_gene: TRBJ1-3; v_gene: TRBV6-5; d_gene: .; abundance: .; CDR3aa: CASSYHPGSGNTIYF; CDR3nt: TGTGCCAGCAGTTACCATCCAGGATCTGGAAACACCATATATTTT
j_gene: TRBJ2-4; v_gene: TRBV30; d_gene: TRBD1; abundance: .; CDR3aa: CAWSVRDRSIQYF; CDR3nt: TGTGCCTGGAGTGTACGGGACAGGTCCATTCAGTACTTC
j_gene: TRBJ2-5; v_gene: TRBV3-1/TRBV3-2; d_gene: TRBD2; abundance: .; CDR3aa: CASSQGGTSGIQETQYF; CDR3nt: TGTGCCAGCAGCCAAGGGGGGACTAGCGGGATCCAAGAGACCCAGTACTTC
j_gene: TRBJ1-1; v_gene: TRBV7-2; d_gene: .; abundance: .; CDR3aa: CASSPRTSTEAFF; CDR3nt: TGTGCCAGCAGCCCTAGGACCAGCACTGAAGCTTTCTTT
j_gene: TRBJ2-7; v_gene: TRBV3-1/TRBV3-2; d_gene: TRBD2; abundance: few; CDR3aa: CASSQDIEREVLSGFF; CDR3nt: TGTGCCAGCAGCCAAGATATCGAGCGGGAGGTCTTGTCGGGTTTCTTC
j_gene: TRBJ1-5; v_gene: TRBV18; d_gene: .; abundance: .; CDR3aa: CASSPGQVRDGQPQHF; CDR3nt: TGTGCCAGCTCACCAGGGCAGGTGAGGGATGGGCAGCCCCAGCATTTT
j_gene: TRBJ2-7; v_gene: TRBV14; d_gene: .; abundance: .; CDR3aa: CASGEAMGVLYEQYF; CDR3nt: TGTGCCAGCGGAGAGGCTATGGGGGTTTTGTACGAGCAGTACTTC
j_gene: TRBJ1-2; v_gene: TRBV12-3/TRBV12-4; d_gene: .; abundance: .; CDR3aa: CASSGDGNYGYTF; CDR3nt: TGTGCCAGCAGTGGGGACGGCAACTATGGCTACACCTTC
j_gene: TRBJ1-3; v_gene: TRBV6-5; d_gene: .; abundance: .; CDR3aa: CASRKSWDTIYF; CDR3nt: TGTGCCAGCAGAAAGTCGTGGGACACCATATATTTT
j_gene: TRBJ1-1; v_gene: TRBV18; d_gene: .; abundance: .; CDR3aa: CASSLGPDTEAFF; CDR3nt: TGTGCCAGCTCCTTGGGACCGGACACTGAAGCTTTCTTT
j_gene: TRBJ2-7; v_gene: TRBV6-6; d_gene: TRBD1; abundance: .; CDR3aa: CASSPTQGAPGEQYF; CDR3nt: TGTGCCAGCAGTCCAACCCAGGGGGCGCCGGGCGAGCAGTACTTC
j_gene: TRBJ1-1; v_gene: TRBV6-2/TRBV6-3; d_gene: .; abundance: once; CDR3aa: CASSTDWGTEAFF; CDR3nt: TGTGCCAGCAGTACGGACTGGGGCACTGAAGCTTTCTTT
j_gene: TRBJ2-5; v_gene: TRBV20-1; d_gene: .; abundance: once; CDR3aa: CSASGSWRGGGETQYF; CDR3nt: TGCAGTGCTAGTGGGTCTTGGAGGGGCGGTGGAGAGACCCAGTACTTC
j_gene: TRBJ2-2; v_gene: TRBV29-1; d_gene: TRBD1; abundance: .; CDR3aa: CSVGQSGTGNTGELFF; CDR3nt: TGCAGCGTTGGCCAGTCCGGGACAGGCAACACCGGGGAGCTGTTTTTT
j_gene: TRBJ2-7; v_gene: TRBV6-2/TRBV6-3; d_gene: .; abundance: .; CDR3aa: CASSPPRQGIIHEQYF; CDR3nt: TGTGCCAGCAGCCCCCCTCGGCAGGGTATAATCCACGAGCAGTACTTC
j_gene: TRBJ2-3; v_gene: TRBV5-1; d_gene: TRBD2; abundance: .; CDR3aa: CASSLTPGTSGTDTQYF; CDR3nt: TGCGCCAGCAGCTTGACCCCCGGGACTAGCGGCACAGATACGCAGTATTTT
j_gene: TRBJ2-7; v_gene: TRBV7-8; d_gene: .; abundance: once; CDR3aa: CASSRTAGTYEQYF; CDR3nt: TGTGCCAGCAGTAGAACCGCTGGGACCTACGAGCAGTACTTC